The clone carrying this T cell receptor beta chain was seen only a few times. The antigen remains undetermined. These data belong to a study of beta chain features in type 1 diabetes. Points from the study as a whole: Type 1 diabetes patients had VDJ junctions that carried fewer insertions and more deletions. Equally in patients and controls, shorter templates might have been favored by PCR. In the patient group, naive, central memory and Treg TCRB repertoires seemed more alike than in the healthy donor group. In every one of the four CD4+ subsets, TCRB CDR3s were moderately but significantly shorter in Type 1 diabetes patients.

The study reverse transcribed the entire isolated RNA, so it sequenced expressed TCRB transcripts. Method: immunoSEQ multiplex PCR; TCRdb's copy keeps in-frame clones and lacks some. In the table there are tens of thousands of clones, roughly 50% of which are singletons. The CDR3 consists of 13 residues. The germline V gene encodes CDR1 LNHDA and CDR2 SQIVND (reference sequence). V was pared by 10 bases and J by 6 bases, with 18 bases between. This sequence was found in a woman aged 30 to 39 in good health. The chain uses TRBV19 and TRBJ1-1; D is possibly TRBD1 (6 bases). The material sequenced was stem cell memory CD4+ T cells from blood. CDR3 residues: CATLPQGRSEAFF. The CDR3 DNA reads as TGTGCCACCCTACCACAGGGAAGATCTGAAGCTTTCTTT.